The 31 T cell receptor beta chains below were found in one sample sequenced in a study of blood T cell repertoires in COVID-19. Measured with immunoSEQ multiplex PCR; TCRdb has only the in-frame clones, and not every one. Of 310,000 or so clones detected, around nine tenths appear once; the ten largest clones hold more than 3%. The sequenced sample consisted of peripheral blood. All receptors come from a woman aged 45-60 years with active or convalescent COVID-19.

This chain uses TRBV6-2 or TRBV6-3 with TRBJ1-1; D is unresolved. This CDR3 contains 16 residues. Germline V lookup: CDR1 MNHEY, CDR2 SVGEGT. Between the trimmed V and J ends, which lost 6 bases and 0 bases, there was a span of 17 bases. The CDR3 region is CASSATRGGMNTEAFF. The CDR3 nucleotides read TGTGCCAGCAGCGCGACCCGGGGAGGGATGAACACTGAAGCTTTCTTT.

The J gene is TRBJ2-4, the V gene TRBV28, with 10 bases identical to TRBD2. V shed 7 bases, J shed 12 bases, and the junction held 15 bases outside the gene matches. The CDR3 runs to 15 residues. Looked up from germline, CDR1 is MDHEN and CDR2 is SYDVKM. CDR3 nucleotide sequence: TGTGCCAGCACCATGGGCTCCACGGGACTAGCGAATCAGTACTTC. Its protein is CASTMGSTGLANQYF.

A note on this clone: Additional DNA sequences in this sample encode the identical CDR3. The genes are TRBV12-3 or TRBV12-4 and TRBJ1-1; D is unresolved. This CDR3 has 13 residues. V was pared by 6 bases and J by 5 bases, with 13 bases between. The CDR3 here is CASSLAGGTEAFF. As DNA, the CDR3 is TGTGCCAGCAGCCTGGCTGGCGGGACTGAAGCTTTCTTT.

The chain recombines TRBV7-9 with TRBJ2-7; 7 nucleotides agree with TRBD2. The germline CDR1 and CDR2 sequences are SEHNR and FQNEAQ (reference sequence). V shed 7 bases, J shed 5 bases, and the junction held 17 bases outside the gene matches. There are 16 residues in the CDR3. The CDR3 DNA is TGTGCCAGCACCCCCCCCTCACGGGGGGTGCCTCACGAGCAGTACTTC. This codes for CASTPPSRGVPHEQYF.

DNA for the CDR3: TGTGCCAGCAGCAAGTCCCTAGCGAACTACGAGCAGTACTTC. Its translation is CASSKSLANYEQYF. J is TRBJ2-7 and V is TRBV21-1; the table gives TRBD2 as D, unverified against the DNA. TRBV21-1 is a pseudogene locus. The CDR3 spans 14 residues.

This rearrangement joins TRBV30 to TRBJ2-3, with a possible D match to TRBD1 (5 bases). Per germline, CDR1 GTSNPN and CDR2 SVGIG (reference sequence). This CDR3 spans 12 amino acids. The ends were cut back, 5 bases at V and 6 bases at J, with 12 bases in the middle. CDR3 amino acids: CAWSRVGDTQYF. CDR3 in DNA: TGTGCCTGGTCCAGGGTTGGGGATACGCAGTATTTT.

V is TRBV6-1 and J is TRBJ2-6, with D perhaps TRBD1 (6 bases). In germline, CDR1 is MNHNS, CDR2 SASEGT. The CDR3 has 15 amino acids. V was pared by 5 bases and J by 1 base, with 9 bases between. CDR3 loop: CASSTTGSGANVLTF. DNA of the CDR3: TGTGCCAGCAGTACTACAGGGTCTGGGGCCAACGTCCTGACTTTC.

The DNA of the CDR3 is TGTGCCACCAGTGATTTTCCTAACTACAATGAGCAGTTCTTC. This encodes CATSDFPNYNEQFF. The chain recombines TRBV24-1 with TRBJ2-1; D not resolved. This CDR3 contains 14 residues. Deletions cut 1 base from V and 3 bases from J, with 6 bases between. The V gene's germline CDR1 is KGHDR and CDR2 SFDVKD.

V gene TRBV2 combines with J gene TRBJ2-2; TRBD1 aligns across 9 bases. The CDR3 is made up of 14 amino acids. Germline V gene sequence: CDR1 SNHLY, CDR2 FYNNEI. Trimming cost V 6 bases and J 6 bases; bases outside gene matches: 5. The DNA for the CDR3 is TGTGCCAGCAGACTACAGGGGGCTGCCGGGGAGCTGTTTTTT. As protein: CASRLQGAAGELFF.

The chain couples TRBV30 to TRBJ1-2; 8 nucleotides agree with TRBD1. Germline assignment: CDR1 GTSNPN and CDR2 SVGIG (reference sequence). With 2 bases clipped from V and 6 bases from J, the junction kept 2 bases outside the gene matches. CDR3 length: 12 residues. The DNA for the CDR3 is TGTGCCTGGAGTCGACAGGGGAATGGCTACACCTTC. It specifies CAWSRQGNGYTF.

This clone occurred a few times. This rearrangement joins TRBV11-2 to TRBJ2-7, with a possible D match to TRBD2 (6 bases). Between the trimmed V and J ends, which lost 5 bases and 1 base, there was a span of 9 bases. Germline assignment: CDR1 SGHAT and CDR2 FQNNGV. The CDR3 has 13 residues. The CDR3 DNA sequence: TGTGCCAGCAGCCCCGGGACTTCCTACGAGCAGTACTTC. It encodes CASSPGTSYEQYF.

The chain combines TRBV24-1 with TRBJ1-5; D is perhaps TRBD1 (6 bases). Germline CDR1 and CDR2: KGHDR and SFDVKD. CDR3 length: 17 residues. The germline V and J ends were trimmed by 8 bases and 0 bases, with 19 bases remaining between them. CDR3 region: CATTAQGNRYSNQPQHF. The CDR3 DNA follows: TGTGCCACCACCGCGCAGGGGAATAGGTATAGCAATCAGCCCCAGCATTTT.

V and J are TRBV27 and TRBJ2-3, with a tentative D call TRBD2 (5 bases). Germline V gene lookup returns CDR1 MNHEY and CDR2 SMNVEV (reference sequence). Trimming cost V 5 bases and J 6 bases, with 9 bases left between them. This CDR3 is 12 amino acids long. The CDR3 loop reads CASSQTGDTQYF. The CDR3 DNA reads TGTGCCAGCAGTCAAACGGGGGATACGCAGTATTTT.

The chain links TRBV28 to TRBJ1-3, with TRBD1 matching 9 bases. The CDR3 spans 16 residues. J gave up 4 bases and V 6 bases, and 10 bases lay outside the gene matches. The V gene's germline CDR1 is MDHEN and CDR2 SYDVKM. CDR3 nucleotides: TGTGCCAGCAGATACAGGGGGCGCGAATCCGGAAACACCATATATTTT. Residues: CASRYRGRESGNTIYF.

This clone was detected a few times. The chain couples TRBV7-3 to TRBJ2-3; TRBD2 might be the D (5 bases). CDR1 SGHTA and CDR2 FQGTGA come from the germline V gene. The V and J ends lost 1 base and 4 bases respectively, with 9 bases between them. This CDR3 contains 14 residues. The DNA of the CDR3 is TGTGCCAGCAGCTTAAAGGCTAGCCCAGATACGCAGTATTTT. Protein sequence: CASSLKASPDTQYF.

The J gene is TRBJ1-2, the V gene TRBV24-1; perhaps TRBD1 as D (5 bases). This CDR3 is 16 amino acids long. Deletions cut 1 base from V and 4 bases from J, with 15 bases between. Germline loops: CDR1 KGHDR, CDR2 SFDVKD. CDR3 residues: CATSDFRGGGFYGYTF. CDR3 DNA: TGTGCCACCAGTGATTTTAGGGGTGGCGGCTTCTATGGCTACACCTTC.

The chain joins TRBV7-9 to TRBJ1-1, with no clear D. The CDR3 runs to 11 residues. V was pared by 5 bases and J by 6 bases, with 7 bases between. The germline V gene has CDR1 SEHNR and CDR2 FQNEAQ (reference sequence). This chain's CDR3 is CASSASAEAFF. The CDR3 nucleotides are TGTGCCAGCAGCGCGTCGGCTGAAGCTTTCTTT.

The CDR3 sequence: CASRRAGVEKLFF. As DNA, the CDR3 is TGTGCCAGTAGGCGGGCAGGGGTTGAAAAACTGTTTTTT. The gene calls are TRBV19 and TRBJ1-4; D might be TRBD1 (6 bases). V was pared by 6 bases and J by 7 bases, with 12 bases between. This CDR3 is 13 amino acids long. CDR1 and CDR2 (germline): LNHDA, SQIVND (reference sequence).

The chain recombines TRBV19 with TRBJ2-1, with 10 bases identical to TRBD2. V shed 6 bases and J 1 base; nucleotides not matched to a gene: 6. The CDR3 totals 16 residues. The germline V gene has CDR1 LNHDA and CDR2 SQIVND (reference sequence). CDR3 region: CASRGPGLASYNEQFF. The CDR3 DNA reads TGTGCCAGTAGGGGACCGGGACTAGCGTCCTACAATGAGCAGTTCTTC.

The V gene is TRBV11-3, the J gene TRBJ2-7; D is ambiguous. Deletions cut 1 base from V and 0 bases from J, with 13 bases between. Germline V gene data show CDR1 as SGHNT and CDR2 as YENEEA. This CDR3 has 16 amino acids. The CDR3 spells CASSLAHRNSSYEQYF. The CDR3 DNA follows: TGTGCCAGCAGCTTAGCTCATCGGAACAGCTCCTACGAGCAGTACTTC.

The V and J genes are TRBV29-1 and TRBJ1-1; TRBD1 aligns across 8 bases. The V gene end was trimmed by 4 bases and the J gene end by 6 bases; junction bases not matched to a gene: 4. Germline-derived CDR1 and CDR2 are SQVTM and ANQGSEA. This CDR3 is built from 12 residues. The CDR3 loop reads CSVADRAAEAFF. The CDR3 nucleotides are TGCAGCGTTGCGGACAGGGCCGCTGAAGCTTTCTTT.

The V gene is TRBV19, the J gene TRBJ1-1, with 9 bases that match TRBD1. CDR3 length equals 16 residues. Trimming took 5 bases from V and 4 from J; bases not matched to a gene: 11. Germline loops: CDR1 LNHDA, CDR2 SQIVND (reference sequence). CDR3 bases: TGTGCCAGTAGTTCAATACAGGGGGCGCGAGTCACTGAAGCTTTCTTT. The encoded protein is CASSSIQGARVTEAFF. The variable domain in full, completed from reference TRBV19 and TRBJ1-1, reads DGGITQSPKYLFRKEGQNVTLSCEQNLNHDAMYWYRQDPGQGLRLIYYSQIVNDFQKGDIAEGYSVSREKKESFPLTVTSAQKNPTAFYLCASSSIQGARVTEAFFGQGTRLTVV.

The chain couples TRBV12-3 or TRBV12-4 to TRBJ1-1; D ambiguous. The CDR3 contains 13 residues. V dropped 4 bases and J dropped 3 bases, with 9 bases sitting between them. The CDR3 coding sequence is TGTGCCAGCAGTTGGGAGGGTTACACTGAAGCTTTCTTT. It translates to CASSWEGYTEAFF.

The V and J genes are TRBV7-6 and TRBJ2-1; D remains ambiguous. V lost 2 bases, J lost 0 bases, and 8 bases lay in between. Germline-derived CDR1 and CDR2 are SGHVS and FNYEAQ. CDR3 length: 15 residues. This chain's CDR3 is CASSLSKSSYNEQFF. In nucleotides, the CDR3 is TGTGCCAGCAGCTTATCTAAAAGCTCCTACAATGAGCAGTTCTTC.

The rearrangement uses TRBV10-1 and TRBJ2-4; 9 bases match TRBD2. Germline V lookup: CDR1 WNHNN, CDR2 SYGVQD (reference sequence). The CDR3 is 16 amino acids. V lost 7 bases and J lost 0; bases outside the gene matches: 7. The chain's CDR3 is CASTGSGSRAKNIQYF. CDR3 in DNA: TGCGCCAGCACTGGTAGCGGGAGTCGAGCCAAAAACATTCAGTACTTC.

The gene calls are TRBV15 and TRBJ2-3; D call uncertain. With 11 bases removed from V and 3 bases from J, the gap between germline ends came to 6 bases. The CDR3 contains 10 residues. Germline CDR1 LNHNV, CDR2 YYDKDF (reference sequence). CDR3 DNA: TGTGCCTCTAGGACAGATACGCAGTATTTT. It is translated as CASRTDTQYF.

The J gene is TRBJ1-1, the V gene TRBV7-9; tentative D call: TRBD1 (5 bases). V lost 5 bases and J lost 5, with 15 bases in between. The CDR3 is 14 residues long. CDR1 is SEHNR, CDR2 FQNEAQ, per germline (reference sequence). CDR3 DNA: TGTGCCAGCAGCCAAACGACAGCATCTACTGAAGCTTTCTTT. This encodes CASSQTTASTEAFF.

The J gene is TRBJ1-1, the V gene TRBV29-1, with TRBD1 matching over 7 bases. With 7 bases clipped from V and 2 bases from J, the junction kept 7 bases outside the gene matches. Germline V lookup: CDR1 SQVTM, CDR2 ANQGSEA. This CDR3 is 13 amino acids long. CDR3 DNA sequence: TGCAGCGGAGCAGGGGGACCCAACACTGAAGCTTTCTTT. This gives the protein CSGAGGPNTEAFF.

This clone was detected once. CDR3 sequence (DNA): TGTGCCAGCATCGGCGGGGGCAATCAGCCCCAGCATTTT. Translating gives CASIGGGNQPQHF. The chain recombines TRBV6-5 with TRBJ1-5; D is unclear. With 7 bases removed from V and 2 bases from J, the gap between germline ends came to 9 bases. This CDR3 spans 13 amino acids. Germline V gene data show CDR1 as MNHEY and CDR2 as SVGAGI.

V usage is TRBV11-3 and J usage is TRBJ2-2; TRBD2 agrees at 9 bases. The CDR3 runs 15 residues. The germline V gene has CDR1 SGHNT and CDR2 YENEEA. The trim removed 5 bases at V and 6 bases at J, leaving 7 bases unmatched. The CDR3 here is CASSREGLAAGELFF. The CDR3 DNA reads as TGTGCCAGCAGCCGGGAGGGACTAGCTGCCGGGGAGCTGTTTTTT.

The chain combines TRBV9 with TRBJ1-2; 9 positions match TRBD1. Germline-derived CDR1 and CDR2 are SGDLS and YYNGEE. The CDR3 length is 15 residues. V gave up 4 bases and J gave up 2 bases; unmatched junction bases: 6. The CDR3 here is CASSPRDRDNYGYTF. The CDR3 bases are TGTGCCAGCAGCCCCCGGGACAGGGACAACTATGGCTACACCTTC.